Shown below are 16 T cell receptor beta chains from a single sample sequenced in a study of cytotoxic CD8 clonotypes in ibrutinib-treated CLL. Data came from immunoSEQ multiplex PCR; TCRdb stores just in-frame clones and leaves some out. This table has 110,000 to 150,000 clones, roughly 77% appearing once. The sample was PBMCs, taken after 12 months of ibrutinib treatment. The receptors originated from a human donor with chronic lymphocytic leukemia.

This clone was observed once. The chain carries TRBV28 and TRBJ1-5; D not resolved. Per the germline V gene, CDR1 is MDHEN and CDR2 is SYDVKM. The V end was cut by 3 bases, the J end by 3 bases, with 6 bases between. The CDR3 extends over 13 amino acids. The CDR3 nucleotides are TGTGCCAGCAGTTTTTCTGTCAATCAGCCCCAGCATTTT. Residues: CASSFSVNQPQHF.

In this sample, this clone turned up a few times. As DNA, the CDR3 is TGTGCCAGCAGCCGCCGGACAGGGTTTAGCACAGATACGCAGTATTTT. This sequence encodes CASSRRTGFSTDTQYF. This rearrangement joins TRBV7-2 to TRBJ2-3, with TRBD1 matching over 8 bases. V lost 5 bases to trimming and J lost 0 bases; unmatched junction nucleotides: 7. This CDR3 is built from 16 residues. Germline lookup yields CDR1 SGHTA and CDR2 FQGNSA.

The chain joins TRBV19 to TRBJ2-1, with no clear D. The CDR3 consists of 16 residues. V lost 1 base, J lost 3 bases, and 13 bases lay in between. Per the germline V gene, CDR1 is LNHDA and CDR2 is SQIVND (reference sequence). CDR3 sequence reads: CASSIASIGYYNEQFF. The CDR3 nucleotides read TGTGCCAGTAGTATAGCGAGCATAGGATACTACAATGAGCAGTTCTTC.

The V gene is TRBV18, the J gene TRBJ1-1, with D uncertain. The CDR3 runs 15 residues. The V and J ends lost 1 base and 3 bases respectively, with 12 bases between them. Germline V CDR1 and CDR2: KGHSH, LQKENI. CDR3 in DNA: TGTGCCAGCTCACCACTTTCGGGGAGGGACACTGAAGCTTTCTTT. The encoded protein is CASSPLSGRDTEAFF.

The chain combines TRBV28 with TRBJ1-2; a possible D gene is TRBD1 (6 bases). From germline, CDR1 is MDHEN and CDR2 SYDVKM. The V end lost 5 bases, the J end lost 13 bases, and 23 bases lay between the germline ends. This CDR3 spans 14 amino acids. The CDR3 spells CASSPTDRWLFCTF. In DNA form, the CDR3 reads TGTGCCAGCAGTCCGACAGACAGGTGGCTATTCTGCACCTTC.

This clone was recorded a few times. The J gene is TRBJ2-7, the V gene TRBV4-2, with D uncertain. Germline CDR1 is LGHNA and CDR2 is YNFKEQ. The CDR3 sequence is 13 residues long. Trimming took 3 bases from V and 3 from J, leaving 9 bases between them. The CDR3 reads CASSQGWDYEQYF. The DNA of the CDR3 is TGTGCCAGCAGCCAGGGGTGGGACTACGAGCAGTACTTC.

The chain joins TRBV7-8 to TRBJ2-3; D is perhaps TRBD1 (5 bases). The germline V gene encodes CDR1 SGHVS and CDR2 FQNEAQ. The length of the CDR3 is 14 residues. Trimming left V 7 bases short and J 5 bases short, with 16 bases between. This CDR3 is CASNIEQGGDTQYF. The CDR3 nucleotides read TGTGCCAGCAACATTGAGCAGGGCGGAGATACGCAGTATTTT.

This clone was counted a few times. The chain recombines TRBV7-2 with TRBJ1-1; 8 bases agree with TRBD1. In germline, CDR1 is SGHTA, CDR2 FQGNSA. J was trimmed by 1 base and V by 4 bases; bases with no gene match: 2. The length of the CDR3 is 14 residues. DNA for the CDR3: TGTGCCAGCAGCTGGACAGGGACGAACACTGAAGCTTTCTTT. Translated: CASSWTGTNTEAFF.

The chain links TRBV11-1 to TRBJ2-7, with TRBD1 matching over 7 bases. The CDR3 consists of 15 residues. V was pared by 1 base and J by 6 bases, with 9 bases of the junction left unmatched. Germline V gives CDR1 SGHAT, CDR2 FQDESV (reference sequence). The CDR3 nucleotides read TGTGCCAGCAGCTTAGGCGTCGTAGGGGGCGGCGAGCAGTACTTC. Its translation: CASSLGVVGGGEQYF. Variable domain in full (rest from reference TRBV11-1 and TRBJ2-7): EAEVAQSPRYKITEKSQAVAFWCDPISGHATLYWYRQILGQGPELLVQFQDESVVDDSQLPKDRFSAERLKGVDSTLKIQPAELGDSAMYLCASSLGVVGGGEQYFGPGTRLTVT.

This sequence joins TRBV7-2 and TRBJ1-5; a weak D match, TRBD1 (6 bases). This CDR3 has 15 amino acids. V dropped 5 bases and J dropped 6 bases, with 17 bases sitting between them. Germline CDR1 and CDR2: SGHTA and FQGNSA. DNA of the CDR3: TGTGCCAGCAGCGCAACCACAGGGTGGAGTCAGCCCCAGCATTTT. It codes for CASSATTGWSQPQHF. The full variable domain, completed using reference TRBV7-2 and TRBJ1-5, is GAGVSQSPSNKVTEKGKDVELRCDPISGHTALYWYRQSLGQGLEFLIYFQGNSAPDKSGLPSDRFSAERTGGSVSTLTIQRTQQEDSAVYLCASSATTGWSQPQHFGDGTRLSIL.

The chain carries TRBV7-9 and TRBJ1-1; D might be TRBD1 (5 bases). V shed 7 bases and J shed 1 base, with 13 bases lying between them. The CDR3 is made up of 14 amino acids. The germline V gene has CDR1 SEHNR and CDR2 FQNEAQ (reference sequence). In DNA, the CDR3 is TGTGCCAGCAAAGAATCAGGGTCGAACACTGAAGCTTTCTTT. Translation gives CASKESGSNTEAFF.

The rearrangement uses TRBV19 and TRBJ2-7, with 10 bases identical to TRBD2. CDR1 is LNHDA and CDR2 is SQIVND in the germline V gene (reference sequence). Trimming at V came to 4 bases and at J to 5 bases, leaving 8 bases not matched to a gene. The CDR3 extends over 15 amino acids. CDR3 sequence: CASSSGSSGSHEQYF. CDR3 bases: TGTGCCAGTAGTAGCGGGTCTAGCGGGAGCCACGAGCAGTACTTC.

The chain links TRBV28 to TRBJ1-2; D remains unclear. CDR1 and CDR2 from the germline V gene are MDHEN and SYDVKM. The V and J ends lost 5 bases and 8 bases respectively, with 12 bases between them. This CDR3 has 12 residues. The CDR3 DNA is TGTGCCAGCAGTCGTTCGATGGGGGGCTACACCTTC. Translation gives CASSRSMGGYTF.

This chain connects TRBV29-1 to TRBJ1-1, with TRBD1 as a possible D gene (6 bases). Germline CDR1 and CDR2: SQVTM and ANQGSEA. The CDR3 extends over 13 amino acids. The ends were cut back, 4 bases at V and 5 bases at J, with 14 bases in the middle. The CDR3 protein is CSVAAQGRTEAFF. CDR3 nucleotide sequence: TGCAGCGTTGCGGCACAGGGACGTACTGAAGCTTTCTTT.

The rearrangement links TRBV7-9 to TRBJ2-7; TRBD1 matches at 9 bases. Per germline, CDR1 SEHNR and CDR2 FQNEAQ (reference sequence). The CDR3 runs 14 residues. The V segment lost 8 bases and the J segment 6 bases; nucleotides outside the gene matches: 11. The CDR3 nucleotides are TGTGCCAGCGCCACAGGGGGCGCATTGGGCGAGCAGTACTTC. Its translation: CASATGGALGEQYF.

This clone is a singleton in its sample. The CDR3 loop reads CASSEALGGDKQYF. CDR3 DNA: TGTGCCAGCAGTGAAGCGCTTGGGGGGGATAAGCAGTACTTC. This chain uses TRBV2 with TRBJ2-7, with 7 bases lining up with TRBD2. Germline CDR1 is SNHLY and CDR2 is FYNNEI. This CDR3 has 14 residues. J lost 8 bases, V lost 0 bases, and 7 bases had no gene match.